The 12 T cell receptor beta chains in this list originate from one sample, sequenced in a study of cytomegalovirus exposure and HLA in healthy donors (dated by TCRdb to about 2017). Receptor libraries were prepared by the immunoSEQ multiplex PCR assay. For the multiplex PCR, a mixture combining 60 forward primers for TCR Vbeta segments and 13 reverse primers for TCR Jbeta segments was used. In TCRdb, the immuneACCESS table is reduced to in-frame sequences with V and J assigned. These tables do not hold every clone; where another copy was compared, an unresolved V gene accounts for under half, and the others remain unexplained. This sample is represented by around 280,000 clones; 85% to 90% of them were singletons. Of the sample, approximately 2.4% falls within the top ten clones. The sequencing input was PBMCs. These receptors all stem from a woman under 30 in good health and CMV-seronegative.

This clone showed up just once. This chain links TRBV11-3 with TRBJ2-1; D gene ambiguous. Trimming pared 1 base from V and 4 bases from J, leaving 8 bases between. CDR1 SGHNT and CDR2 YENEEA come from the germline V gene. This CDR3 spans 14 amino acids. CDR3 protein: CASSLASQYNEQFF. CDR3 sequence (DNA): TGTGCCAGCAGCTTAGCGTCCCAGTACAATGAGCAGTTCTTC.

The CDR3: CASSLKFPHRGYQETQYF. Written as DNA, the CDR3 is TGTGCCAGCAGCCTTAAATTCCCCCACAGGGGGTACCAAGAGACCCAGTACTTC. The rearrangement uses TRBV13 and TRBJ2-5, with 8 positions matching TRBD1. The V gene end was trimmed by 5 bases and the J gene end by 0 bases; junction bases not matched to a gene: 14. Germline-derived CDR1 and CDR2 are PRHDT and FYEKMQ (reference sequence). CDR3 length: 18 residues. The full variable domain, completed using reference TRBV13 and TRBJ2-5, is AAGVIQSPRHLIKEKRETATLKCYPIPRHDTVYWYQQGPGQDPQFLISFYEKMQSDKGSIPDRFSAQQFSDYHSELNMSSLELGDSALYFCASSLKFPHRGYQETQYFGPGTRLLVL.

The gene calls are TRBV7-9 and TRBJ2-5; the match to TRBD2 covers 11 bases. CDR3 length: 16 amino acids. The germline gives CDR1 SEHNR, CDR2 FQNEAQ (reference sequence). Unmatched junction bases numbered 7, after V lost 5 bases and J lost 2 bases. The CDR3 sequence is CASSRNSGGVQETQYF. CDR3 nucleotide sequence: TGTGCCAGCAGCCGGAATAGCGGGGGGGTACAAGAGACCCAGTACTTC.

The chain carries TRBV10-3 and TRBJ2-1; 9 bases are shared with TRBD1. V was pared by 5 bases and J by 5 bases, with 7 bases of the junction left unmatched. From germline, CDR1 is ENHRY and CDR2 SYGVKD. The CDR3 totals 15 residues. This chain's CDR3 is CAISKPGQGNNEQFF. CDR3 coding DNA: TGTGCCATCAGTAAACCGGGACAGGGAAACAATGAGCAGTTCTTC.

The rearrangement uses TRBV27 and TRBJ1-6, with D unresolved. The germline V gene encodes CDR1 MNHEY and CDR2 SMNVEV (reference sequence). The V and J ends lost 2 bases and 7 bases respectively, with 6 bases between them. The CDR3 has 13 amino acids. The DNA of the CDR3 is TGTGCCAGCAGTTTAACAGAAAATTCACCCCTCCACTTT. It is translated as CASSLTENSPLHF.

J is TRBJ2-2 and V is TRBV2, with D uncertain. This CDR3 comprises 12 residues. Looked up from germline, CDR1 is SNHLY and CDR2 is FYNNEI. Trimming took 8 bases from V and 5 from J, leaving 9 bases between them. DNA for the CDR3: TGTGCCAGCGGTAGTGGTACCGGGGAGCTGTTTTTT. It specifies CASGSGTGELFF. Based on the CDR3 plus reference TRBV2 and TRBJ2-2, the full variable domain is EPEVTQTPSHQVTQMGQEVILRCVPISNHLYFYWYRQILGQKVEFLVSFYNNEISEKSEIFDDQFSVERPDGSNFTLKIRSTKLEDSAMYFCASGSGTGELFFGEGSRLTVL.

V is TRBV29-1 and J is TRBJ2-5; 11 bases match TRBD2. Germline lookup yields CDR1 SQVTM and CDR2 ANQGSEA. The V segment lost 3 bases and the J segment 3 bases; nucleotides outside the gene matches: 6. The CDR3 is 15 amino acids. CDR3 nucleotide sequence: TGCAGCGTTGACCTCACTAGCGGGGGCGAAGAGACCCAGTACTTC. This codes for CSVDLTSGGEETQYF.

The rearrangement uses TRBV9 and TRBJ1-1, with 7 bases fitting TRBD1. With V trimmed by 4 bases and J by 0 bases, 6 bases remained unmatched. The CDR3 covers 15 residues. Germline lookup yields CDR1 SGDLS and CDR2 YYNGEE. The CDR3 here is CASSTRGTVNTEAFF. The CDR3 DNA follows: TGTGCCAGCAGCACCCGGGGGACAGTGAACACTGAAGCTTTCTTT. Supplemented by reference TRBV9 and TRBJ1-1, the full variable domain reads DSGVTQTPKHLITATGQRVTLRCSPRSGDLSVYWYQQSLDQGLQFLIQYYNGEERAKGNILERFSAQQFPDLHSELNLSSLELGDSALYFCASSTRGTVNTEAFFGQGTRLTVV.

CDR3 residues: CSVTGYPNTEAFF. The CDR3 DNA reads as TGCAGCGTTACAGGGTACCCGAACACTGAAGCTTTCTTT. The chain couples TRBV29-1 to TRBJ1-1, with D maybe TRBD1 (6 bases). Deletions cut 5 bases from V and 1 base from J, with 11 bases between. The CDR3 loop spans 13 amino acids. CDR1 and CDR2 from the germline V gene are SQVTM and ANQGSEA.

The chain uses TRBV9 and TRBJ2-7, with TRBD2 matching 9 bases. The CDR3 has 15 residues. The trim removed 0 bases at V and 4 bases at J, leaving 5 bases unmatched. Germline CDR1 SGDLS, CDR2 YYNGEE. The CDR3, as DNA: TGTGCCAGCAGCGTAGCGGGGACTAGCTGGTACGAGCAGTACTTC. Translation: CASSVAGTSWYEQYF.

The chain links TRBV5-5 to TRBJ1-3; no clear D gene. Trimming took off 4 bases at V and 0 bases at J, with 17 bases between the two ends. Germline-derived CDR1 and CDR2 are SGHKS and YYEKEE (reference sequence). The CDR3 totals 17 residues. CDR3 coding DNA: TGTGCCAGCAGCGCAAGAGGAGGATCCTACTCTGGAAACACCATATATTTT. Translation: CASSARGGSYSGNTIYF.

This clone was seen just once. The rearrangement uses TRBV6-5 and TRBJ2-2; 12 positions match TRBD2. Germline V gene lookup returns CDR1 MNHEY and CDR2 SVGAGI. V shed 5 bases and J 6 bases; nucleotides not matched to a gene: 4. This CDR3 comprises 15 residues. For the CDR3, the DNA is TGTGCCAGCAGTAGGACTAGCGGGGTCTCCGGGGAGCTGTTTTTT. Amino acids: CASSRTSGVSGELFF.